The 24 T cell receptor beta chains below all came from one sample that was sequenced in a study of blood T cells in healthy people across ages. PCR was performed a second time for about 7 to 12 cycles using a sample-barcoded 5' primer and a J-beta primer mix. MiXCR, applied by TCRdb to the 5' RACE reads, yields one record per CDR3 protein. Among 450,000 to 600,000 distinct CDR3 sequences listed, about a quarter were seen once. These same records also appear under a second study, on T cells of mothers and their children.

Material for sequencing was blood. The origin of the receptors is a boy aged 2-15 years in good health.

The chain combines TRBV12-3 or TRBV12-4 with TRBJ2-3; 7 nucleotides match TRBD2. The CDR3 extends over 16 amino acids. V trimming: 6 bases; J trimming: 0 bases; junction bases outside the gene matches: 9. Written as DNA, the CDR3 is TGTGCCAGCAGCTCGATAGCGGGTACTAGCACAGATACGCAGTATTTT. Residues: CASSSIAGTSTDTQYF.

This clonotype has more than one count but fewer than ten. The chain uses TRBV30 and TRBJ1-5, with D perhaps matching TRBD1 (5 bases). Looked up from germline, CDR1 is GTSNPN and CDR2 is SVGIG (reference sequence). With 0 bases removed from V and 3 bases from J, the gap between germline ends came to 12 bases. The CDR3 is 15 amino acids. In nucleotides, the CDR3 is TGTGCCTGGAGTGTATCGGGGGGAAACAATCAGCCCCAGCATTTT. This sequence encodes CAWSVSGGNNQPQHF.

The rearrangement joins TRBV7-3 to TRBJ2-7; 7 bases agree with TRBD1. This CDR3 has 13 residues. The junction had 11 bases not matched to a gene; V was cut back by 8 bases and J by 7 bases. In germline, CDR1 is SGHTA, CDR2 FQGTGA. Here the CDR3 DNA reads TGTGCCAGCGGGACAGTTGACTCGGGGGAGCAGTACTTC. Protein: CASGTVDSGEQYF.

As DNA, the CDR3 is TGTGCCAGCAGCAAAACGGGGCAGGGGAATACTATTGCAACTAATGAAAAACTGTTTTTT. Protein product: CASSKTGQGNTIATNEKLFF. The chain employs TRBV7-8 and TRBJ1-4, with D maybe TRBD1 (6 bases). Trimming cost V 5 bases and J 0 bases, with 25 bases left between them. Germline-derived CDR1 and CDR2 are SGHVS and FQNEAQ. CDR3 length equals 20 residues.

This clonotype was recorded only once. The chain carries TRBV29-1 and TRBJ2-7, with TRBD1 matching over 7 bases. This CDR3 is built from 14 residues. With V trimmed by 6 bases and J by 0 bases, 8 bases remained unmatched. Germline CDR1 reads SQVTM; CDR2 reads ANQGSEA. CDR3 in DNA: TGCAGCGTGCGACAGGGTACCTTCTCCTACGAGCAGTACTTC. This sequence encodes CSVRQGTFSYEQYF.

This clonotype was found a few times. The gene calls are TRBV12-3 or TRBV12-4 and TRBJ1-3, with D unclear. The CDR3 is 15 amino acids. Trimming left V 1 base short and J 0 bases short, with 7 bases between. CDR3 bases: TGTGCCAGCAGTTTAGGCGGATACTCTGGAAACACCATATATTTT. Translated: CASSLGGYSGNTIYF.

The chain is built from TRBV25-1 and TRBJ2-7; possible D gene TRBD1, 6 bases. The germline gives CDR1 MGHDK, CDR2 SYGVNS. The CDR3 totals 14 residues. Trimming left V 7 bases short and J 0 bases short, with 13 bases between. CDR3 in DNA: TGTGCCAGCAAGGGCAGGGGAAGCTCCTACGAGCAGTACTTC. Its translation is CASKGRGSSYEQYF.

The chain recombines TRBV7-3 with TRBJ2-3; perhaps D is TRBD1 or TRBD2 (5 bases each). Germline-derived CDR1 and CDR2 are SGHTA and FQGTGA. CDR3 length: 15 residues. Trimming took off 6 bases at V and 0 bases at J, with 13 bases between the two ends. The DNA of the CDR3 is TGTGCCAGCAGTCAGGACGGGGCTAGCACAGATACGCAGTATTTT. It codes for CASSQDGASTDTQYF. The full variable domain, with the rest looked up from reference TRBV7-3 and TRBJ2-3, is GAGVSQTPSNKVTEKGKYVELRCDPISGHTALYWYRQSLGQGPEFLIYFQGTGAADDSGLPNDRFFAVRPEGSVSTLKIQRTERGDSAVYLCASSQDGASTDTQYFGPGTRLTVL.

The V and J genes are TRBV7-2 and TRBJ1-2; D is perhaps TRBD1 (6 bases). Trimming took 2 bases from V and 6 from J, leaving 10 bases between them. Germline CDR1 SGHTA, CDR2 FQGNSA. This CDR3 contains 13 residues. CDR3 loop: CASSLPAGDGYTF. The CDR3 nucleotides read TGTGCCAGCAGCTTACCAGCAGGGGATGGCTACACCTTC.

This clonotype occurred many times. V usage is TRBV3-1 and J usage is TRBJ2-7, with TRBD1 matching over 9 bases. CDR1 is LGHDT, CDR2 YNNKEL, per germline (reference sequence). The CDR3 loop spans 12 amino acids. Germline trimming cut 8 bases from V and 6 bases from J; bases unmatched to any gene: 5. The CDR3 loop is CASSQDRGEQYF. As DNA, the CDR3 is TGTGCCAGCTCTCAGGACAGGGGCGAGCAGTACTTC.

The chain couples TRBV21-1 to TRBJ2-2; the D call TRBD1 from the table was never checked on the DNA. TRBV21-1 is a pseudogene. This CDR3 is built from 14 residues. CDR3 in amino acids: CASSSGTDIGELFF. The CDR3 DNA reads TGTGCCAGCAGCTCCGGGACAGACATCGGGGAGCTGTTTTTT.

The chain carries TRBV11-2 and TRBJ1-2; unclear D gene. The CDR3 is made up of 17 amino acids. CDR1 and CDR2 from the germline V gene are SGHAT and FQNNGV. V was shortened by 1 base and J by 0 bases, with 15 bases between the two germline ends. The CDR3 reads CASSLGGGFEANYGYTF. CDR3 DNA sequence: TGTGCCAGCAGCTTAGGTGGAGGGTTCGAAGCTAACTATGGCTACACCTTC.

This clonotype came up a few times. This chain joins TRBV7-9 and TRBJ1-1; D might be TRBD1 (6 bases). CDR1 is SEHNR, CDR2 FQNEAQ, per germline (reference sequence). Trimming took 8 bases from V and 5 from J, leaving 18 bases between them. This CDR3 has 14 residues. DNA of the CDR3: TGTGCCAGCCGGGCCCGGGGGCGGGGGACTGAAGCTTTCTTT. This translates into CASRARGRGTEAFF.

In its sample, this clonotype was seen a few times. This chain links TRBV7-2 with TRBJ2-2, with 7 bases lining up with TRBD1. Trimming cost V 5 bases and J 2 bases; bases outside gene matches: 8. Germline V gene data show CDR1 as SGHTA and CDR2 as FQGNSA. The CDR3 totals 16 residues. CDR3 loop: CASSRKTGTNTGELFF. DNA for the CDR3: TGTGCCAGCAGCCGTAAGACAGGGACAAACACCGGGGAGCTGTTTTTT.

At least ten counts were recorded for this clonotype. The CDR3 DNA follows: TGCAGTGCTAGAGATCGGGTCAAGTCCACAGATACGCAGTATTTT. It codes for CSARDRVKSTDTQYF. The V gene is TRBV20-1, the J gene TRBJ2-3, with D unresolved. The V end was cut by 0 bases, the J end by 2 bases, with 12 bases between. Germline-derived CDR1 and CDR2 are DFQATT and SNEGSKA (reference sequence). This CDR3 comprises 15 residues.

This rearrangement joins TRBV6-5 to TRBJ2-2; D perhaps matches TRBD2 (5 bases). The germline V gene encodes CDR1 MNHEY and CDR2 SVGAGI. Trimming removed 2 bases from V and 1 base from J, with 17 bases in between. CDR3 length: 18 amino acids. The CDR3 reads CASSYVSGPYLNTGELFF. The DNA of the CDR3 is TGTGCCAGCAGTTACGTGAGCGGTCCATACCTGAACACCGGGGAGCTGTTTTTT.

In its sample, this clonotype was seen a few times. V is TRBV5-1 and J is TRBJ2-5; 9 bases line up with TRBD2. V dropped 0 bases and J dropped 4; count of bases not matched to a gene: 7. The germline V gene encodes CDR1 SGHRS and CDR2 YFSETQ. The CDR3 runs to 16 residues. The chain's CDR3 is CASSLEGGRARETQYF. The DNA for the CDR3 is TGCGCCAGCAGCTTGGAAGGCGGGAGGGCCAGAGAGACCCAGTACTTC.

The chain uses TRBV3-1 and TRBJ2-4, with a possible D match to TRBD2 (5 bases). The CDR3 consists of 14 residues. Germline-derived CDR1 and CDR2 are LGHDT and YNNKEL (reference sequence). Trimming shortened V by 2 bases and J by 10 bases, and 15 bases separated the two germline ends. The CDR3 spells CASSQLFQEGIQYF. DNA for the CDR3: TGTGCCAGCAGCCAACTCTTTCAAGAGGGTATTCAGTACTTC.

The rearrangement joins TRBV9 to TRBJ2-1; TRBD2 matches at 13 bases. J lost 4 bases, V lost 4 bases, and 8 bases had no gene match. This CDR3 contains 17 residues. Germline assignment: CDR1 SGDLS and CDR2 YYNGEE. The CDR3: CASSTRTSGGPYNEQFF. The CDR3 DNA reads TGTGCCAGCAGCACCCGGACTAGCGGGGGCCCTTACAATGAGCAGTTCTTC.

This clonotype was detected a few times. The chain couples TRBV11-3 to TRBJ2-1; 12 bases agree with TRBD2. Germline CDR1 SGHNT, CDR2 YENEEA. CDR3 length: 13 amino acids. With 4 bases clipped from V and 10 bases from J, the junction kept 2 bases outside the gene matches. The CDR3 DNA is TGTGCCAGCAGCTCTGGACTAGCGGGGGAGCAGTTCTTC. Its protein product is CASSSGLAGEQFF.

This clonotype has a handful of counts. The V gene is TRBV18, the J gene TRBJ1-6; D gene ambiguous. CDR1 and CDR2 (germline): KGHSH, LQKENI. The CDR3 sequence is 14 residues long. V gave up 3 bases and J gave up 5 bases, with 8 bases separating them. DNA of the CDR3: TGTGCCAGCTCACCCTACCAAGATAATTCACCCCTCCACTTT. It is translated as CASSPYQDNSPLHF.

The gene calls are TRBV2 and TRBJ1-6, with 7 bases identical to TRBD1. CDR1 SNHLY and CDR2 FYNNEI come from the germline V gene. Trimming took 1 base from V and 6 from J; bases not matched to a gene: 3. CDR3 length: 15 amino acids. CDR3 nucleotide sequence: TGTGCCAGCAGTGAAGGCTACAGGGGTAATTCACCCCTCCACTTT. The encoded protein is CASSEGYRGNSPLHF.

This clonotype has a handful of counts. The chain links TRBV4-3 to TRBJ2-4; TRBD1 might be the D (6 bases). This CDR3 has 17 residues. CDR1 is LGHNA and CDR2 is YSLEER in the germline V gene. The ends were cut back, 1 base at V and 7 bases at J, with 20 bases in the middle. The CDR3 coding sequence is TGCGCCAGCAGCCAAGTCCACGGTCCAGGACAGACTAACATTCAGTACTTC. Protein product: CASSQVHGPGQTNIQYF.

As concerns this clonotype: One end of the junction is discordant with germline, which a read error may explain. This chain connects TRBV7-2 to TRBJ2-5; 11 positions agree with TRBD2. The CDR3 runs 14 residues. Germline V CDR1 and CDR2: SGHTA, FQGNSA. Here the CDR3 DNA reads TGTGTCAGCAGCTCGACTAGCGGGATGGAGACCCAGTACTTC. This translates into CVSSSTSGMETQYF.